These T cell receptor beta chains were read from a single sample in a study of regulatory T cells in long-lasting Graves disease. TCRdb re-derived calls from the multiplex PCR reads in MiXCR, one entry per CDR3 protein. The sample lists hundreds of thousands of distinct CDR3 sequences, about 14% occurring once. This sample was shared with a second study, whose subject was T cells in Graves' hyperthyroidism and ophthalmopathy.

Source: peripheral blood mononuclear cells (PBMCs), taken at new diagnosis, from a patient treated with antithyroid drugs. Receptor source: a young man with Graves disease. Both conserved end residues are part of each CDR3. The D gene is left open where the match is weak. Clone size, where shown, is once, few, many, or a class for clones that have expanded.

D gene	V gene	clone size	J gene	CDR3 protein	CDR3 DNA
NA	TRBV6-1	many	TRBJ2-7	CASPYPGHGTADYEQYF	TGTGCCTCCCCATACCCGGGGCACGGGACCGCTGACTACGAGCAGTACTTC
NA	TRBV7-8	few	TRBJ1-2	CASSIGTNYGYTF	TGTGCCAGCAGTATTGGGACCAACTATGGCTACACCTTC
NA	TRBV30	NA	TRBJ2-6	CASPQGSGANVLTF	TGTGCCTCACCACAGGGCTCTGGGGCCAACGTCCTGACTTTC
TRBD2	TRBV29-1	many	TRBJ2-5	CSVDEGLAGVETQYF	TGCAGCGTTGACGAGGGACTAGCGGGAGTCGAGACCCAGTACTTC
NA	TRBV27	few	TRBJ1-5	CASRNEAPGPQHF	TGTGCCAGCAGAAATGAGGCGCCGGGCCCCCAGCATTTT
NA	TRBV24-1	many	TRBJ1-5	CATSGADGISNQPQHF	TGTGCCACCAGTGGCGCGGACGGGATCAGCAATCAGCCCCAGCATTTT
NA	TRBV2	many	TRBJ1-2	CASSETVTNYGYTF	TGTGCCAGCAGTGAAACCGTAACTAACTATGGCTACACCTTC
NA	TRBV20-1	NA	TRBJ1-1	CSARGRELDTEAFF	TGCAGTGCCCGTGGAAGGGAGCTCGACACTGAAGCTTTCTTT
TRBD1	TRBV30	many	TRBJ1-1	CAWSVRTTLLTGEKVEAFF	TGTGCCTGGAGTGTACGCACAACTCTTTTGACAGGGGAAAAAGTTGAAGCTTTCTTT
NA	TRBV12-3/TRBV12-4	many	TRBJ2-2	CASTLGTNTGELFF	TGTGCCAGCACCCTCGGGACAAACACCGGGGAGCTGTTTTTT
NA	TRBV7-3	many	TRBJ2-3	CASSLRQFGSTDTQYF	TGTGCCAGCAGCTTGAGACAATTTGGTAGCACAGATACGCAGTATTTT
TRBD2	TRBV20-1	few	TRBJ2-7	CSAAKASGVYEQYF	TGCAGTGCCGCAAAGGCAAGCGGGGTCTACGAGCAGTACTTC
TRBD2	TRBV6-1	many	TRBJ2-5	CASNAPGLAQETQYF	TGTGCCAGCAACGCCCCGGGACTAGCGCAAGAGACCCAGTACTTC
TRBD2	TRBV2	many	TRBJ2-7	CASSQTLAGGYEQYF	TGTGCCAGCAGTCAAACGTTAGCGGGAGGCTACGAGCAGTACTTC
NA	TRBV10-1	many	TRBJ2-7	CASSESGGPAYEQYF	TGCGCCAGCAGTGAGTCGGGAGGTCCCGCCTACGAGCAGTACTTC
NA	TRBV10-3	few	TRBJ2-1	CAISGGLYNEQFF	TGTGCCATCAGTGGGGGTCTTTACAATGAGCAGTTCTTC
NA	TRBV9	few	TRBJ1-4	CASSVSSGGGKLFF	TGTGCCAGCAGCGTGAGCAGCGGGGGCGGAAAACTGTTTTTT
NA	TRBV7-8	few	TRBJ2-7	CASSLEDPSNPYEQYF	TGTGCCAGCAGCTTAGAAGACCCATCCAACCCCTACGAGCAGTACTTC
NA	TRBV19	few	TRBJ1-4	CASRPRRDEKLFF	TGTGCCAGCAGGCCGCGACGGGATGAAAAACTGTTTTTT
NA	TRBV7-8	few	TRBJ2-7	CASSSEVGSYEQYF	TGTGCCAGCAGCTCAGAGGTAGGATCATACGAGCAGTACTTC
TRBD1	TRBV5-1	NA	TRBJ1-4	CASSQTGLIATNEKLFF	TGCGCCAGCAGCCAGACAGGGCTTATTGCAACTAATGAAAAACTGTTTTTT
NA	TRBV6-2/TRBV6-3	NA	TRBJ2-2	CASRYAGGGAAGELFF	TGTGCCAGCAGATACGCGGGTGGAGGGGCCGCCGGGGAGCTGTTTTTT
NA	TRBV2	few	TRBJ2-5	CASSQVGESRETQYF	TGTGCCAGCAGCCAAGTAGGGGAGTCACGGGAGACCCAGTACTTC
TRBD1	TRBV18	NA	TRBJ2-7	CASSPRTGDGEQYF	TGTGCCAGCTCACCAAGGACAGGGGACGGCGAGCAGTACTTC
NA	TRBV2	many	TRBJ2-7	CASSSTRTSTYF	TGTGCCAGCAGTTCCACTAGGACCTCTACGTACTTC
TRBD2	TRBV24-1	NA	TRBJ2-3	CATSDYPLGLAGVGTQYF	TGTGCCACCAGTGATTACCCCTTAGGGCTAGCGGGAGTTGGTACGCAGTATTTT
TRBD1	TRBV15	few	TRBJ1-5	CATRGGAGGNQPQHF	TGTGCCACCAGGGGGGGGGCAGGGGGGAATCAGCCCCAGCATTTT
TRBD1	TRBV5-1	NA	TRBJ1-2	CASSPARTGNGYTF	TGCGCCAGCAGCCCGGCACGGACAGGGAATGGCTACACCTTC
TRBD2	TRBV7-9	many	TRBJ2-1	CASSFTLAGGGEQFF	TGTGCCAGCAGCTTCACACTAGCGGGAGGGGGTGAGCAGTTCTTC
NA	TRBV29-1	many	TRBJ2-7	CSVEIGGGYEQYF	TGCAGCGTTGAAATAGGGGGAGGGTACGAGCAGTACTTC
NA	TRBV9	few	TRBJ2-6	CASSVDFGWANVLTF	TGTGCCAGCAGCGTAGACTTTGGCTGGGCCAACGTCCTGACTTTC
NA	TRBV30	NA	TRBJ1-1	CAWRGTLGITNTEAFF	TGTGCCTGGAGGGGGACGCTAGGAATAACGAACACTGAAGCTTTCTTT
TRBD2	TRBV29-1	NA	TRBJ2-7	CSVESVAGGPYEQCF	TGCAGCGTTGAATCGGTAGCGGGAGGGCCCTACGAGCAGTGCTTC
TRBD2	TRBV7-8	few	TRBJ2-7	CASSYGGGSYEQYF	TGTGCCAGCAGCTATGGGGGGGGTAGCTACGAGCAGTACTTC
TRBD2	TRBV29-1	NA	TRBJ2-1	CSVEASGRAHNEQFF	TGCAGCGTTGAAGCTAGCGGGAGGGCCCACAATGAGCAGTTCTTC
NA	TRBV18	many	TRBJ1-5	CASSPPGRGNGQPQHF	TGTGCCAGCTCACCACCGGGCAGGGGAAACGGACAGCCCCAGCATTTT
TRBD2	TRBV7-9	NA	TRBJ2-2	CASSSPGTSGRAENTGELFF	TGTGCCAGCAGCTCTCCCGGGACTAGCGGGAGGGCCGAGAACACCGGGGAGCTGTTTTTT
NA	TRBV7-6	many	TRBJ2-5	CASSPGAEGTQYF	TGTGCCAGCAGCCCGGGGGCAGAGGGAACCCAGTACTTC
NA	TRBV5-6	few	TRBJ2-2	CASSLAGQGAPGELFF	TGTGCCAGCAGCTTGGCAGGCCAGGGAGCACCCGGGGAGCTGTTTTTT
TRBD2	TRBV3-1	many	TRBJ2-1	CASSQDGAGFHNEQFF	TGTGCCAGCAGCCAAGACGGAGCGGGGTTCCACAATGAGCAGTTCTTC
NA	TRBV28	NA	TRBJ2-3	CASVGFGADTQYF	TGTGCCAGCGTCGGGTTTGGGGCAGATACGCAGTATTTT
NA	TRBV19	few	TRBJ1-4	CASLRETNEKLFF	TGTGCCAGCCTAAGAGAGACTAATGAAAAACTGTTTTTT
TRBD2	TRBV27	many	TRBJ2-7	CASSLERGRSYEQYF	TGTGCCAGCAGTTTAGAACGCGGGAGGTCCTACGAGCAGTACTTC
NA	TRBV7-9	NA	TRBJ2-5	CASSLVLSQEAQYF	TGTGCCAGCAGCTTAGTTCTTTCCCAAGAGGCCCAGTACTTC
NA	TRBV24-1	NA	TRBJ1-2	CATFADYGYTF	TGTGCCACCTTTGCGGATTATGGCTACACCTTC
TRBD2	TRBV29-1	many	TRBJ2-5	CSVDTPTGPGREAQYF	TGCAGCGTTGACACCCCCACCGGCCCCGGGAGGGAGGCCCAGTACTTC
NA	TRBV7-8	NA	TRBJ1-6	CASSLASQAAYNSPLHF	TGTGCCAGCAGCTTAGCCAGTCAAGCCGCCTATAATTCACCCCTCCACTTT
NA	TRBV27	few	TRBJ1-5	CASSRTPYSNQPQHF	TGTGCCAGCAGCCGCACACCGTATAGCAATCAGCCCCAGCATTTT
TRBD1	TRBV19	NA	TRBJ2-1	CASIPTGGPYNEQFF	TGTGCCAGTATTCCGACAGGGGGACCCTACAATGAGCAGTTCTTC
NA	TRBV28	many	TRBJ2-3	CASNVVGPKDTQYF	TGTGCCAGCAACGTCGTAGGGCCAAAAGATACGCAGTATTTT
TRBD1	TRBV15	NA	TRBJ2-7	CATSTLRQGLYEQYF	TGTGCCACCAGCACCTTGCGACAGGGGCTCTACGAGCAGTACTTC